Below are 15 T cell receptor beta chains sequenced from a single sample in a study of CXCR3-negative and CXCR3-positive naive CD8 T cells. The method, 5' RACE with UMI labels, was used to prepare the TRB cDNA libraries. Each CDR3 protein gets one entry in TCRdb, which reprocessed the 5' RACE reads and gives no DNA. This sample contains around 26,000 distinct CDR3 sequences. Sequences were obtained from naive CXCR3- CD8+ T cells from blood. Regarding subset: CD45RO-CCR7+CD27+CD95- naive CD8+ T cells lacking CXCR3 (TNR3-). The source is a human donor in good health. Some clones in this sample may be carry-over from other donors' samples.

The gene calls are TRBV29-1 and TRBJ1-4. This CDR3 has 13 amino acids. In germline, CDR1 is SQVTM, CDR2 ANQGSEA. The CDR3 is CSAFMGSNEKLFF.

V and J are TRBV10-3 and TRBJ1-2; TCRdb reports TRBD1, a call that lacks DNA to check it against. There are 14 residues in the CDR3. Germline-derived CDR1 and CDR2 are ENHRY and SYGVKD. The CDR3 sequence is CAISELAGSYGYTF.

This chain joins TRBV4-3 and TRBJ2-2; without DNA, the TCRdb call of TRBD1 cannot be checked. Germline CDR1 reads LGHNA; CDR2 reads YSLEER. The CDR3 has 14 residues. The CDR3 loop is CASSQDRVSGELFF.

This rearrangement joins TRBV9 to TRBJ2-7; the D call from TCRdb, TRBD1, cannot be confirmed without DNA. Germline V gives CDR1 SGDLS, CDR2 YYNGEE. The CDR3 is 14 residues long. The CDR3 sequence is CASSGAGQPYEQYF.

The chain uses TRBV4-3 and TRBJ1-1. This CDR3 spans 16 amino acids. The germline V gene encodes CDR1 LGHNA and CDR2 YSLEER. The CDR3 is CASSQDPGRVNTEAFF.

Frequency places this clonotype as medium-sized. The chain is built from TRBV14 and TRBJ1-2. CDR1 SGHDN and CDR2 FVKESK come from the germline V gene. The CDR3 contains 15 residues. The CDR3 protein is CASSQEFGLLYGYTF.

The V call is TRBV4-2, the J call TRBJ2-2; lacking DNA, the TRBD2 call made by TCRdb goes unchecked. Germline V gene sequence: CDR1 LGHNA, CDR2 YNFKEQ. CDR3 length: 17 amino acids. This CDR3 reads CASSQPLAGGDTGELFF.

This chain links TRBV9 with TRBJ2-1; TCRdb's D call, TRBD1, is unchecked because there is no DNA. This CDR3 comprises 13 residues. Germline CDR1 and CDR2: SGDLS and YYNGEE. CDR3 in amino acids: CASSAPLEDEQFF. Variable domain in full (rest from reference TRBV9 and TRBJ2-1): DSGVTQTPKHLITATGQRVTLRCSPRSGDLSVYWYQQSLDQGLQFLIQYYNGEERAKGNILERFSAQQFPDLHSELNLSSLELGDSALYFCASSAPLEDEQFFGPGTRLTVL.

The J gene is TRBJ2-2, the V gene TRBV5-1. The length of the CDR3 is 16 residues. Germline values: CDR1 SGHRS, CDR2 YFSETQ. CDR3: CASSLAWQENTGELFF.

V is TRBV3-1 and J is TRBJ2-2; the TCRdb D gene call, TRBD2, has no DNA to confirm it. The V gene's germline CDR1 is LGHDT and CDR2 YNNKEL (reference sequence). This CDR3 spans 17 amino acids. Here the CDR3 reads CASGPWEGPSSTGELFF.

The rearrangement joins TRBV5-1 to TRBJ1-1. The germline V gene has CDR1 SGHRS and CDR2 YFSETQ. This CDR3 comprises 13 residues. CDR3: CASSLVPNTEAFF.

The chain combines TRBV19 with TRBJ1-5; TCRdb's D gene call, TRBD1, goes unchecked for lack of DNA. This CDR3 comprises 19 residues. The germline CDR1 and CDR2 sequences are LNHDA and SQIVND (reference sequence). CDR3 sequence: CASSQYGGDREYSNQPQHF.

The V gene is TRBV7-8, the J gene TRBJ2-3; TCRdb calls TRBD1, which cannot be checked without DNA. Germline V gives CDR1 SGHVS, CDR2 FQNEAQ. CDR3 size: 15 residues. This chain's CDR3 is CASNLAGGPPDTQYF.

This chain uses TRBV28 with TRBJ2-1; without DNA, the TCRdb call of TRBD1 cannot be checked. Germline V gives CDR1 MDHEN, CDR2 SYDVKM. This CDR3 is 14 amino acids long. The CDR3 reads CASRHTGPGHEQFF.

J is TRBJ2-5 and V is TRBV7-2; the TCRdb D gene call, TRBD1, has no DNA to confirm it. Germline lookup yields CDR1 SGHTA and CDR2 FQGNSA. The CDR3 has 13 residues. CDR3 protein: CASSYGGEETQYF.